This T cell receptor (beta chain) was recovered during a study of CD8+CD57+ T cells in acquired aplastic anemia. Study-wide context: Mean DNA quantity obtained from sorted CD4+ and CD8+ cells was about 3.5 ug. Findings of the study overall: Patients were compared with controls for CD8+ Simpson's diversity, and no significant difference emerged.

Genomic DNA was employed as the template in profiling TCR beta VDJ and CDR3. Each CDR3 protein is one row after TCRdb ran MiXCR on the reads. The sample has approximately 300,000 distinct CDR3 sequences, approximately 58% seen once; the top ten hold 1% to 1.5%. Patients chosen for sequencing had CD8+CD57+ cells that had expanded, as shown by flow cytometry. In all patients, the disease was severe acquired aplastic anemia. None of the patients had been given any therapy when their blood was sampled. The CDR3 covers 16 residues. Trimming took 3 bases from V and 6 from J, leaving 18 bases between them. Germline-derived CDR1 and CDR2 are SNHLY and FYNNEI. About this clonotype: Its antigen remains unknown.

The sequencing input was sorted CD4+, CD8+, or CD8+CD57+ T cells (not recorded which) from PBMCs. V gene TRBV2 combines with J gene TRBJ2-1; tentative D call: TRBD2 (7 bases). The origin of this receptor is a human donor with aplastic anemia. CDR3 loop: CASSDSVGGPTNEQFF. The CDR3 nucleotides are TGTGCCAGCAGTGATTCGGTCGGGGGGCCCACCAATGAGCAGTTCTTC.